Below are 2 T cell receptor beta chains sequenced from a single sample in a study of T cell repertoires in cytomegalovirus infection. One entry per CDR3 protein results from TCRdb running MiXCR on the reads. The sample has about 78,000 distinct CDR3 sequences, approximately 42% seen once. Antigens for these TCRs are unknown. The input for sequencing was CD8+ T cells from cultured PBMCs, taken from culture after CMV antigen stimulation. These receptors all come from a human donor in good health (CMV status not recorded). Some clones in this sample may be carry-over from other donors' samples.

V gene TRBV9 combines with J gene TRBJ1-1, with a tentative D call TRBD1 (6 bases). The ends were cut back, 3 bases at V and 5 bases at J, with 11 bases in the middle. CDR1 and CDR2 (germline): SGDLS, YYNGEE. The CDR3 loop spans 13 amino acids. The CDR3 DNA reads as TGTGCCAGCAGCGAACAGGGAAATACTGAAGCTTTCTTT. Protein: CASSEQGNTEAFF.

This clonotype was seen only a few times. The chain employs TRBV4-3 and TRBJ1-2; weak D call: TRBD1 (5 bases). Germline V gene sequence: CDR1 LGHNA, CDR2 YSLEER. Trimming took off 0 bases at V and 8 bases at J, with 22 bases between the two ends. CDR3 length: 17 residues. The chain's CDR3 is CASSQDRGTRVVGGYTF. DNA for the CDR3: TGCGCCAGCAGCCAAGATCGCGGGACCAGGGTCGTAGGAGGCTACACCTTC.